This TCR beta chain appears in the sequencing data of a study of T cells in Graves' hyperthyroidism and ophthalmopathy. Study-level findings and limits: The model predicted ophthalmopathy a median around 6 months before onset. The blood repertoire included most of the expanded thyroid clonotypes above 0.001.

This clonotype has ten or more counts. Its antigen remains unknown. The length of the CDR3 is 15 residues. V lost 7 bases, J lost 3 bases, and 11 bases stayed unmatched. The germline V gene has CDR1 SNHLY and CDR2 FYNNEI. The CDR3 regions of TCR beta were amplified from RNA transcripts. Researchers ran a first-round RT-PCR on the TCR CDR3 using the HTBI primer set. Via MiXCR, TCRdb re-called the multiplex PCR reads, giving one row per CDR3 protein. This repertoire shows about 600,000 distinct CDR3 sequences, more than 15% found once; its top ten account for roughly 3.5%. Individuals with ophthalmopathy presented a Clinical Activity Score of at least 3, a NOSPECS grade of at least 4 and a duration under 3 months. PBMCs were obtained from 7.5 to 10 ml fresh peripheral blood.

V and J are TRBV2 and TRBJ1-1; 7 positions match TRBD1. Sequenced: blood. This clonotype was sampled from a woman aged 40-49 years with Graves' ophthalmopathy. CDR3 protein: CASNLPQGYHTEAFF. For the CDR3, the DNA is TGTGCCAGCAATCTCCCACAGGGGTACCACACTGAAGCTTTCTTT.